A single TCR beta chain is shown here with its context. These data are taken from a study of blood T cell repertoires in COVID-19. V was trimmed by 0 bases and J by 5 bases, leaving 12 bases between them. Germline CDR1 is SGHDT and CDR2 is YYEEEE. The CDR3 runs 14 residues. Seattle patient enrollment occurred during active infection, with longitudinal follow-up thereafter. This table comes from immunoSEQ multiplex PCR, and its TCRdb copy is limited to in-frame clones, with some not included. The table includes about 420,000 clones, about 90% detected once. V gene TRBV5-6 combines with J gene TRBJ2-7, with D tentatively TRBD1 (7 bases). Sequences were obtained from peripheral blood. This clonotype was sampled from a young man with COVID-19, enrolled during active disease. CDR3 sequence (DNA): TGTGCCAGCAGCTTGGCAGGGGGGCTCCACGAGCAGTACTTC. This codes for CASSLAGGLHEQYF.